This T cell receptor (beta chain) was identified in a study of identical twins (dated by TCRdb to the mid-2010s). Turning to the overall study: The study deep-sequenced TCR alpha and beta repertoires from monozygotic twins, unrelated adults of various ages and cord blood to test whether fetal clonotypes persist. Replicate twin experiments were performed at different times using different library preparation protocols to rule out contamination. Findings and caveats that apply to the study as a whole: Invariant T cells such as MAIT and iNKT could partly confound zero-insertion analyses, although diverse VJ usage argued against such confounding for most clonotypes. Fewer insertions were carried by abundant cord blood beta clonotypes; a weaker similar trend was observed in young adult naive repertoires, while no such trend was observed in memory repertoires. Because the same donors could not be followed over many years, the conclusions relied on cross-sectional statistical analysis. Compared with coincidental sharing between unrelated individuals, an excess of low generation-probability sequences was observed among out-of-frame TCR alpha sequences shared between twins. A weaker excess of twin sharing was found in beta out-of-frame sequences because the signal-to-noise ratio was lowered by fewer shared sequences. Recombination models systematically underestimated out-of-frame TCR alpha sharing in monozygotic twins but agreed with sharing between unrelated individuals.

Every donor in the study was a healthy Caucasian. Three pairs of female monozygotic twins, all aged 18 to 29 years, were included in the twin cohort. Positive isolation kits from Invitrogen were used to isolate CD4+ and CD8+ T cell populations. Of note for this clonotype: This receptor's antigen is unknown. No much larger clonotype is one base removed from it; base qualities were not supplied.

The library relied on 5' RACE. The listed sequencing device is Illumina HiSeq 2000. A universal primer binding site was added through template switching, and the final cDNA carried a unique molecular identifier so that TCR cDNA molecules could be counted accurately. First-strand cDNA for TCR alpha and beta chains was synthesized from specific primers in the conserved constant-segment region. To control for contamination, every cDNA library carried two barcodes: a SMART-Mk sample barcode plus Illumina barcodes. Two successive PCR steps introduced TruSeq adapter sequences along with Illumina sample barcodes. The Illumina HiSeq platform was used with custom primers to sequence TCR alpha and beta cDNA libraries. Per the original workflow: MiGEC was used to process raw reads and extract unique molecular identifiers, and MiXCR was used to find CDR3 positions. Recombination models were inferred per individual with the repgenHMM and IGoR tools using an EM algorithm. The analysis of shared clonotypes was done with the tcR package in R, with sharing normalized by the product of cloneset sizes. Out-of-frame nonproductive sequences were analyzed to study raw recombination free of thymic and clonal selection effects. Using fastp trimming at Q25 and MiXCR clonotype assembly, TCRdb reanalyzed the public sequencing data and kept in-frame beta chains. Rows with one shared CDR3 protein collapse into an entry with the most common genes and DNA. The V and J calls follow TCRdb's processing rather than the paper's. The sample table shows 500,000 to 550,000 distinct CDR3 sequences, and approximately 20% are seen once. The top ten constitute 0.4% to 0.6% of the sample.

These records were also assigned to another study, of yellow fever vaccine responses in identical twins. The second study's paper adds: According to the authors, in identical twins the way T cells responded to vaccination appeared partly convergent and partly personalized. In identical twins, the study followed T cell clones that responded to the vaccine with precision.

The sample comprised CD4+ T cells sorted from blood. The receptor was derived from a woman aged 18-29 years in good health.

The encoded CDR3 is CSASDLLTNTEAFF. The sequenced DNA: TGCAGTGCCAGCGACCTCCTGACCAACACTGAAGCTTTCTTT. The receptor chain draws on TRBV20-1 and TRBJ1-1, with no D gene named confidently. Per the germline V gene (reference sequence), DFQATT is the CDR1 and SNEGSKA is the CDR2. V loses 6 bases, J loses 2 bases, and the germline ends lie 16 bases apart. From its cysteine to its phenylalanine, the CDR3 spans 14 amino acids. The entry retains the CDR3 DNA only, 42 bases that are in frame from base 1.